This T cell receptor (beta chain) was sequenced during a study of blood T cell repertoires in COVID-19. Whole-study context: Sites across the United States, Italy and Spain contributed samples from acute and convalescent COVID-19.

CDR1 is SGHAT and CDR2 is FQNNGV in the germline V gene. V was trimmed by 0 bases and J by 2 bases, leaving 16 bases between them. The CDR3 totals 17 residues. In the original analysis: Amplification from reference gene primers served as the basis for estimated nucleated cell counts. TCRdb's table, derived via immunoSEQ multiplex PCR, lists solely in-frame clones and lacks some. The DNA gave D and trimming, while V, J and clone size come from that table. Of about 140,000 clones listed, approximately 83% are singletons. This clone was counted only a few times. The sample consisted of peripheral blood. This chain links TRBV11-2 with TRBJ1-2, with unresolved D. The sequence was collected from a human donor in a cohort sampled during active COVID-19. The CDR3 DNA follows: TGTGCCAGCAGCTTAGACCACGTACCCGGGAGAAACTATGGCTACACCTTC. Translated, it gives CASSLDHVPGRNYGYTF.